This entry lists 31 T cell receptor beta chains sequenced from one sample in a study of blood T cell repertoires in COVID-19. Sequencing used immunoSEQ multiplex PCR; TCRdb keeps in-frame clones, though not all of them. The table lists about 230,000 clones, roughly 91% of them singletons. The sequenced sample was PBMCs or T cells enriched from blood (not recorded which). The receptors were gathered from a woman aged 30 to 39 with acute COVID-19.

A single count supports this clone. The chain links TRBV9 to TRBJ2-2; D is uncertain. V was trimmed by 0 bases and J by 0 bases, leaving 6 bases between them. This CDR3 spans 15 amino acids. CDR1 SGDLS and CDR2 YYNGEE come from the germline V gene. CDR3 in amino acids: CASSVESANTGELFF. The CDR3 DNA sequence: TGTGCCAGCAGCGTAGAGTCAGCGAACACCGGGGAGCTGTTTTTT.

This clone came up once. The CDR3 nucleotides are TGTGCCAGCAGTCTTGCGGGGAACGAGCAGTACTTC. Its translation: CASSLAGNEQYF. V and J are TRBV6-5 and TRBJ2-7, with D possibly TRBD2 on 6 matching bases. Germline V lookup: CDR1 MNHEY, CDR2 SVGAGI. The CDR3 runs 12 residues. Trimming shortened V by 5 bases and J by 5 bases, and 10 bases separated the two germline ends.

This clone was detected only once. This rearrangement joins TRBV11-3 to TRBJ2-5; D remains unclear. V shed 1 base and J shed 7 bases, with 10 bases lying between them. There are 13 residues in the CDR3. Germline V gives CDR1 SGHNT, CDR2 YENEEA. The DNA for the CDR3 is TGTGCCAGCAGCTTAGCGTCCAGTGGGACCCAGTACTTC. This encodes CASSLASSGTQYF.

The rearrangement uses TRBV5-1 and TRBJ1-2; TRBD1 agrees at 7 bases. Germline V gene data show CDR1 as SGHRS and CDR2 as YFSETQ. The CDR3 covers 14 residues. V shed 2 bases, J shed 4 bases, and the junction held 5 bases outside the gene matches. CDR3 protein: CASSFGRGIYGYTF. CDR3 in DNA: TGCGCCAGCAGCTTCGGCAGGGGGATCTATGGCTACACCTTC.

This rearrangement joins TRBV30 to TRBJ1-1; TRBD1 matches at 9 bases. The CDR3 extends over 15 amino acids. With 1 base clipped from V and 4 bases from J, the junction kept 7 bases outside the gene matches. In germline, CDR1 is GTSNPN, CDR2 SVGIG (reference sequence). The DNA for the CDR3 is TGTGCCTGGAGTGCCGACGACAGGGGGACCACTGAAGCTTTCTTT. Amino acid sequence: CAWSADDRGTTEAFF.

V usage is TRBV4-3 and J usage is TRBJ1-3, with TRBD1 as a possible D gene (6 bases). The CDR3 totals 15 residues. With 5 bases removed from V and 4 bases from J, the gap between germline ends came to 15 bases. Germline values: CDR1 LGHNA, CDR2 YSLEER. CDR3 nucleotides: TGCGCCAGCAGCGCTGGGGGCAGGGGAGGAAACACCATATATTTT. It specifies CASSAGGRGGNTIYF.

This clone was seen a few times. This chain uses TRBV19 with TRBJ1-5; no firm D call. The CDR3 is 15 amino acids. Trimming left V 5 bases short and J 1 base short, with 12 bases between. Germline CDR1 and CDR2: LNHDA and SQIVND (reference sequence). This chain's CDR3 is CASSPITVSNQPQHF. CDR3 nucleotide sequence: TGTGCCAGTAGTCCGATCACAGTGAGCAATCAGCCCCAGCATTTT.

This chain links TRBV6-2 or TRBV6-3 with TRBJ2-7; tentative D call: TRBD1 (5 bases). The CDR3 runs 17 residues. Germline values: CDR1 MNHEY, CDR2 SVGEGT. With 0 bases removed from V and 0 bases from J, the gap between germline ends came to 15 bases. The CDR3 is CASSYSLLDSYSYEQYF. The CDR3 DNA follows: TGTGCCAGCAGTTACTCGTTGTTAGACAGCTACTCCTACGAGCAGTACTTC.

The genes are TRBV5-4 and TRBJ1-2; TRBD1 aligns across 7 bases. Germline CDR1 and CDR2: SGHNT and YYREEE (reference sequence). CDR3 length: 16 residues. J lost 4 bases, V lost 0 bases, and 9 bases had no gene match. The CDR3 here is CASSLAEGGETYGYTF. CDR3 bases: TGTGCCAGCAGCTTGGCCGAAGGGGGCGAGACCTATGGCTACACCTTC.

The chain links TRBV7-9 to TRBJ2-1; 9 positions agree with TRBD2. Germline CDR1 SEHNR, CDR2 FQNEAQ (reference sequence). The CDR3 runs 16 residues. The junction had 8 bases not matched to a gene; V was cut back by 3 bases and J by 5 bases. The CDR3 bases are TGTGCCAGCAGCTTTCCCACTAGCGGGTTTGACAATGAGCAGTTCTTC. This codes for CASSFPTSGFDNEQFF.

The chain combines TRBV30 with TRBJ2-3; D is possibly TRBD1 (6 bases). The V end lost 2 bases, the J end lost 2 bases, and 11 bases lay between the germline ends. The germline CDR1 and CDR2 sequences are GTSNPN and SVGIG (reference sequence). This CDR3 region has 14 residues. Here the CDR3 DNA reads TGTGCCTGGAGTAAGGACAGATACACAGATACGCAGTATTTT. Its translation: CAWSKDRYTDTQYF.

The CDR3 nucleotides read TGTGCCAGCAGTAGGGACAGGGGACATGGCTACACCTTC. Translated, it gives CASSRDRGHGYTF. This chain links TRBV6-5 with TRBJ1-2, with 10 bases fitting TRBD1. In germline, CDR1 is MNHEY, CDR2 SVGAGI. The CDR3 is 13 residues long. With V trimmed by 5 bases and J by 6 bases, 3 bases remained unmatched.

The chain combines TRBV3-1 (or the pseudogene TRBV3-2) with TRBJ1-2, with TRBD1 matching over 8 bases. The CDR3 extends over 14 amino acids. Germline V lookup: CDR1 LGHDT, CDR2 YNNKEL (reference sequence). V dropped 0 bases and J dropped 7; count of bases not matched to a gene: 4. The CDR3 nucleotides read TGTGCCAGCAGCCAAGATGTTCAGGGGGCTGGCTACACCTTC. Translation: CASSQDVQGAGYTF.

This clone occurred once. The CDR3 region is CASSQVRGGGNEQFF. DNA of the CDR3: TGCGCCAGCAGCCAAGTACGTGGGGGGGGGAATGAGCAGTTCTTC. V usage is TRBV4-1 and J usage is TRBJ2-1, with 7 bases matching TRBD2. Germline V CDR1 and CDR2: MGHRA, YSYEKL. The CDR3 is 15 residues long. The trim removed 1 base at V and 7 bases at J, leaving 7 bases unmatched.

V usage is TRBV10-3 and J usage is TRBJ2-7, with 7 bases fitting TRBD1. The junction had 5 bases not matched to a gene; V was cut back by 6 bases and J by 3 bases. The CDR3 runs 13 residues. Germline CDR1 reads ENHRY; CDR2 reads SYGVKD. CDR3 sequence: CAIRGDRSYEQYF. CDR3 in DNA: TGTGCCATCAGGGGGGACAGAAGCTACGAGCAGTACTTC.

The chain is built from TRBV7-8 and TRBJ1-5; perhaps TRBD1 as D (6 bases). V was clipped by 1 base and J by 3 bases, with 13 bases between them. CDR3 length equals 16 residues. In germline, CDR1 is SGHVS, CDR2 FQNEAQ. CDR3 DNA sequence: TGTGCCAGCAGCTTAGAAGGCAGGGGCCTCAATCAGCCCCAGCATTTT. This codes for CASSLEGRGLNQPQHF.

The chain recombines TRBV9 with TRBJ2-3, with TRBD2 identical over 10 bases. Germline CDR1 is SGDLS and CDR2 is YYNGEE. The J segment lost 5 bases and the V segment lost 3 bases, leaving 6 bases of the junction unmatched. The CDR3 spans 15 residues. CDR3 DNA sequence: TGTGCCAGCAGCGCCGCCGGGACTAGCGAAGATACGCAGTATTTT. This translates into CASSAAGTSEDTQYF.

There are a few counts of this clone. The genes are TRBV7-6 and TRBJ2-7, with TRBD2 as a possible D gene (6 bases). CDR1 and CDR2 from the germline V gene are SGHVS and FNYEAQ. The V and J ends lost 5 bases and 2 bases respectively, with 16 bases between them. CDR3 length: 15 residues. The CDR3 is CASSATAGPPYEQYF. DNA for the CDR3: TGTGCCAGCAGCGCCACGGCGGGGCCACCCTACGAGCAGTACTTC. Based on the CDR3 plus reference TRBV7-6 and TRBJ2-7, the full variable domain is GAGVSQSPRYKVTKRGQDVALRCDPISGHVSLYWYRQALGQGPEFLTYFNYEAQQDKSGLPNDRFSAERPEGSISTLTIQRTEQRDSAMYRCASSATAGPPYEQYFGPGTRLTVT.

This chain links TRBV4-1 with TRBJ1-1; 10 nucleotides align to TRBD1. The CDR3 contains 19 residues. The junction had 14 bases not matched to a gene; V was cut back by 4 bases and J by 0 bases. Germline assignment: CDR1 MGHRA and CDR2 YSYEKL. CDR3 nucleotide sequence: TGCGCCAGCAGCCCCTTATGGGACAGGGGTAAAACTGTGAACACTGAAGCTTTCTTT. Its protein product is CASSPLWDRGKTVNTEAFF.

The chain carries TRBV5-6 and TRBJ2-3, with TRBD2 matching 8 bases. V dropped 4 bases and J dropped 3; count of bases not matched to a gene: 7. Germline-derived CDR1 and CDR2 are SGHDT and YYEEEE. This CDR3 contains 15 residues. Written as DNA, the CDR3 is TGTGCCAGCAGCCCTACGGGGGGGGGTACAGATACGCAGTATTTT. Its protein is CASSPTGGGTDTQYF.

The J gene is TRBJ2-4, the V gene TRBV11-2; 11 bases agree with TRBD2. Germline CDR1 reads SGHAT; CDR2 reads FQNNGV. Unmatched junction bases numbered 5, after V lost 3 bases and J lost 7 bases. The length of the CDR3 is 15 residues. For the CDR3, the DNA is TGTGCCAGCAGCTTTAGCGGGGGGGCTCAGAACATTCAGTACTTC. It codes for CASSFSGGAQNIQYF.

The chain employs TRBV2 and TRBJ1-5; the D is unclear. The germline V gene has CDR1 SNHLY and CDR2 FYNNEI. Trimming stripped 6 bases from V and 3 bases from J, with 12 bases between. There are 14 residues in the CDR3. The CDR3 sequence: CASSYPFSNQPQHF. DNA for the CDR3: TGTGCCAGCAGCTACCCATTTTCCAATCAGCCCCAGCATTTT.

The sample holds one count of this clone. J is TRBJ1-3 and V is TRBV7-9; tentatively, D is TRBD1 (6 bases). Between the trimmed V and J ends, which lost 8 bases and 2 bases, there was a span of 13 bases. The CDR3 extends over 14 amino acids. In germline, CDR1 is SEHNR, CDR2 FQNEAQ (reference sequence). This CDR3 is CASVAGGTGNTIYF. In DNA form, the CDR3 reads TGTGCCAGCGTGGCGGGGGGCACTGGAAACACCATATATTTT.

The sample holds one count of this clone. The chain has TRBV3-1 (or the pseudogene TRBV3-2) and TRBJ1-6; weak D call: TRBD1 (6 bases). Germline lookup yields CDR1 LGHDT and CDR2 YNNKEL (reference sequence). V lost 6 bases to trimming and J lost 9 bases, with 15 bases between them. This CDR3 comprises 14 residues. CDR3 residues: CASRGRGQVSPLHF. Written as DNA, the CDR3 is TGTGCCAGCAGGGGCAGGGGTCAGGTTTCACCCCTCCACTTT.

The CDR3 DNA is TGTGCCAGCAGCTTAGATGGAGTCCAAGAGACCCAGTACTTC. Its protein product is CASSLDGVQETQYF. The V gene is TRBV7-2, the J gene TRBJ2-5; D is unresolved. V lost 1 base and J 1 base, leaving 7 bases between the germline ends. This CDR3 contains 14 residues. From germline, CDR1 is SGHTA and CDR2 FQGNSA.

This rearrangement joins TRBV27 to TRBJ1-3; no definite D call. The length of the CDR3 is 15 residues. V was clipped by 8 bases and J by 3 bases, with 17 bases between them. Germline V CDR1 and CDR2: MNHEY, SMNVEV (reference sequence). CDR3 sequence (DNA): TGTGCCAGCGCCCCGTTCTTCAGTGATGGAAACACCATATATTTT. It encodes CASAPFFSDGNTIYF.

The CDR3 DNA sequence: TGTGCCAGCAGCTTATCGACCCGGACATCATACAATGAGCAGTTCTTC. Amino acids: CASSLSTRTSYNEQFF. This chain links TRBV7-2 with TRBJ2-1; tentative D call: TRBD1 (5 bases). The germline CDR1 and CDR2 sequences are SGHTA and FQGNSA. CDR3 length: 16 amino acids. V was shortened by 2 bases and J by 4 bases, with 15 bases between the two germline ends.

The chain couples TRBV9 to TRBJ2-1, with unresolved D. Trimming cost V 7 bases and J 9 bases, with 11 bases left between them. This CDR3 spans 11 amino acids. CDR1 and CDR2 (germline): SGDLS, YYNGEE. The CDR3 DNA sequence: TGTGCCAGCGGTCTCTGGGCTGAGCAGTTCTTC. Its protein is CASGLWAEQFF.

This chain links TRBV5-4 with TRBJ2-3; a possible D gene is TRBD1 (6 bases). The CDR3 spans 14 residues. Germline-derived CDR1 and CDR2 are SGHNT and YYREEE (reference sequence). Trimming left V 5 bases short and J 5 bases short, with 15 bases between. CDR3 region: CASREGGFGDTQYF. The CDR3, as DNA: TGTGCCAGCAGGGAAGGGGGTTTCGGAGATACGCAGTATTTT.

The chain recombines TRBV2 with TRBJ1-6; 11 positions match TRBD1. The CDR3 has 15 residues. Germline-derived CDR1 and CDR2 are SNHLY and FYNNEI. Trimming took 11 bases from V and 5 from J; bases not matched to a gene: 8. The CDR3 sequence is CAGAGTGGDNSPLHF. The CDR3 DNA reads TGTGCCGGGGCCGGGACAGGGGGGGATAATTCACCCCTCCACTTT. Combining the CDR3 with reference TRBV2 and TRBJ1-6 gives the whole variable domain EPEVTQTPSHQVTQMGQEVILRCVPISNHLYFYWYRQILGQKVEFLVSFYNNEISEKSEIFDDQFSVERPDGSNFTLKIRSTKLEDSAMYFCAGAGTGGDNSPLHFGNGTRLTVT.

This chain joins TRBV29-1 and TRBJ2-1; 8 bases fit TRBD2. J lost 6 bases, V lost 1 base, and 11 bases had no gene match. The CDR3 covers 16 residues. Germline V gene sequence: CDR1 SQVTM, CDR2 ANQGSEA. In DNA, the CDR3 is TGCAGCGTTGAAGCAGTGGAGCGGGGGCCAGGCAATGAGCAGTTCTTC. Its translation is CSVEAVERGPGNEQFF.